Each of the 15 T cell receptor beta chains below was sequenced from the same sample in a study of control samples from healthy donors and cancer patients. The data were produced by immunoSEQ multiplex PCR, yet TCRdb's version contains in-frame clones alone and is incomplete. The sample carries some 150,000 clones, about nine tenths recorded once. Material: blood. These receptors originate from a woman in her twenties or thirties in good health.

The chain has TRBV5-1 and TRBJ2-3; no firm D call. CDR1 and CDR2 from the germline V gene are SGHRS and YFSETQ. The V and J ends lost 0 bases and 2 bases respectively, with 4 bases between them. This CDR3 is built from 13 residues. The CDR3 reads CASSLAPTDTQYF. In nucleotides, the CDR3 is TGCGCCAGCAGCTTGGCCCCCACAGATACGCAGTATTTT. The complete variable domain, with remaining parts taken from reference TRBV5-1 and TRBJ2-3, reads KAGVTQTPRYLIKTRGQQVTLSCSPISGHRSVSWYQQTPGQGLQFLFEYFSETQRNKGNFPGRFSGRQFSNSRSEMNVSTLELGDSALYLCASSLAPTDTQYFGPGTRLTVL.

The chain couples TRBV7-9 to TRBJ1-5; D remains ambiguous. Germline values: CDR1 SEHNR, CDR2 FQNEAQ (reference sequence). The V and J ends lost 2 bases and 4 bases respectively, with 6 bases between them. CDR3 size: 13 residues. CDR3 in amino acids: CASSLQPNQPQHF. The CDR3, as DNA: TGTGCCAGCAGCTTACAGCCGAATCAGCCCCAGCATTTT.

V is TRBV2 and J is TRBJ1-3, with TRBD1 matching 7 bases. Per germline, CDR1 SNHLY and CDR2 FYNNEI. There are 14 residues in the CDR3. Trimming at V came to 10 bases and at J to 4 bases, leaving 10 bases not matched to a gene. CDR3 sequence reads: CATAVDRAGNTIYF. In DNA, the CDR3 is TGTGCCACCGCCGTCGACAGGGCAGGAAACACCATATATTTT.

The chain links TRBV6-1 to TRBJ2-7, with unresolved D. The CDR3 has 14 residues. CDR1 is MNHNS and CDR2 is SASEGT in the germline V gene. V was cut by 2 bases and J by 0 bases, with 8 bases left in between. The CDR3: CASSEIGFSYEQYF. The DNA for the CDR3 is TGTGCCAGCAGTGAAATCGGGTTCTCCTACGAGCAGTACTTC.

This chain links TRBV7-3 with TRBJ1-1; D is uncertain. CDR1 SGHTA and CDR2 FQGTGA come from the germline V gene. V was trimmed by 5 bases and J by 5 bases, leaving 12 bases between them. The CDR3 spans 13 residues. The chain's CDR3 is CASSRTGETEAFF. The DNA of the CDR3 is TGTGCCAGCAGCCGGACGGGAGAGACTGAAGCTTTCTTT.

The J gene is TRBJ2-5, the V gene TRBV5-1, with 10 bases identical to TRBD2. Trimming took 0 bases from V and 5 from J; bases not matched to a gene: 4. This CDR3 is 15 amino acids long. Germline CDR1 and CDR2: SGHRS and YFSETQ. DNA of the CDR3: TGCGCCAGCAGCTTGGGTTCTAGCGGGGGTGAGACCCAGTACTTC. This translates into CASSLGSSGGETQYF.

This clone was observed once. The chain recombines TRBV4-3 with TRBJ2-1; TRBD2 agrees at 10 bases. V gave up 0 bases and J gave up 4 bases; unmatched junction bases: 6. The CDR3 has 17 residues. Germline V gives CDR1 LGHNA, CDR2 YSLEER. The CDR3 loop reads CASSQDLAGVIYNEQFF. Here the CDR3 DNA reads TGCGCCAGCAGCCAAGATCTAGCGGGAGTGATATACAATGAGCAGTTCTTC.

This sequence joins TRBV6-5 and TRBJ2-2; perhaps TRBD2 as D (5 bases). Germline V CDR1 and CDR2: MNHEY, SVGAGI. CDR3 length: 12 residues. V was trimmed by 5 bases and J by 5 bases, leaving 6 bases between them. In nucleotides, the CDR3 is TGTGCCAGCAGTCGAGGGACCGGGGAGCTGTTTTTT. This translates into CASSRGTGELFF.

This clone was detected once. The gene calls are TRBV19 and TRBJ1-2, with 10 bases matching TRBD1. V gave up 2 bases and J gave up 2 bases; unmatched junction bases: 2. CDR3 length: 15 amino acids. The germline CDR1 and CDR2 sequences are LNHDA and SQIVND (reference sequence). The CDR3 region has the DNA TGTGCCAGTAGTATACTGGACAGGGGGAACTATGGCTACACCTTC. This encodes CASSILDRGNYGYTF.

This chain joins TRBV6-5 and TRBJ1-3; weak D call: TRBD1 (5 bases). The CDR3 runs to 16 residues. Germline CDR1 and CDR2: MNHEY and SVGAGI. V lost 0 bases to trimming and J lost 0 bases, with 9 bases between them. CDR3 sequence reads: CASSYSGLFSGNTIYF. Written as DNA, the CDR3 is TGTGCCAGCAGTTACTCGGGACTGTTCTCTGGAAACACCATATATTTT.

The chain carries TRBV25-1 and TRBJ2-5; D ambiguous. The germline CDR1 and CDR2 sequences are MGHDK and SYGVNS. There are 15 residues in the CDR3. V gave up 2 bases and J gave up 2 bases, with 12 bases separating them. CDR3 protein: CASSEEYGIQETQYF. CDR3 nucleotide sequence: TGTGCCAGCAGTGAAGAGTACGGAATTCAAGAGACCCAGTACTTC.

J is TRBJ1-5 and V is TRBV7-8; 12 bases match TRBD1. The junction had 8 bases not matched to a gene; V was cut back by 5 bases and J by 0 bases. This CDR3 has 18 residues. The germline V gene has CDR1 SGHVS and CDR2 FQNEAQ. In DNA, the CDR3 is TGTGCCAGCAGCGTGGGGGGACAGGGGGCGCATAGCAATCAGCCCCAGCATTTT. Encoded protein: CASSVGGQGAHSNQPQHF.

The chain employs TRBV28 and TRBJ1-3; D is ambiguous. The V gene lost 3 bases and the J gene lost 4 bases, with 4 bases spanning the gap. Germline V gene sequence: CDR1 MDHEN, CDR2 SYDVKM. The CDR3 runs to 12 residues. CDR3 region: CASSFHGNTIYF. The CDR3, as DNA: TGTGCCAGCAGTTTTCACGGAAACACCATATATTTT.

The chain recombines TRBV19 with TRBJ2-7; 16 bases match TRBD2. Trimming removed 8 bases from V and 1 base from J; junction bases left unmatched: 5. Germline V gene sequence: CDR1 LNHDA, CDR2 SQIVND (reference sequence). The CDR3 has 16 amino acids. This CDR3 is CASRGLAGGQSYEQYF. The CDR3 bases are TGTGCCAGTCGGGGACTAGCGGGAGGGCAGTCCTACGAGCAGTACTTC.

The chain carries TRBV5-1 and TRBJ2-1; 12 positions match TRBD2. The CDR3 is 15 amino acids. Trimming at V came to 6 bases and at J to 6 bases, leaving 7 bases not matched to a gene. Germline lookup yields CDR1 SGHRS and CDR2 YFSETQ. CDR3 sequence: CASTKLAGGINEQFF. The CDR3 DNA sequence: TGCGCCAGCACGAAACTAGCGGGGGGAATCAATGAGCAGTTCTTC. Using reference TRBV5-1 and TRBJ2-1 for the parts outside the CDR3, the full variable domain is KAGVTQTPRYLIKTRGQQVTLSCSPISGHRSVSWYQQTPGQGLQFLFEYFSETQRNKGNFPGRFSGRQFSNSRSEMNVSTLELGDSALYLCASTKLAGGINEQFFGPGTRLTVL.